One sample yielded the 8 T cell receptor beta chains listed below, sequenced in a study of beta chain features in type 1 diabetes (dated by TCRdb to the late 2010s). Library preparation was by the immunoSEQ multiplex PCR assay. The entire isolated RNA was reverse transcribed using the High Capacity cDNA Reverse Transcription Kit, and thus expressed TCRB transcripts were sequenced. Sourced from immuneACCESS, this table was stored by TCRdb with only in-frame sequences that have V and J called. A share of the clones is absent; for the studies checked, an unresolved V gene accounts for under half, and the remainder has no known explanation. The sample includes about 620,000 clones, with 15% observed a single time. The ten largest account for 0.07% to 0.095% of the sample. Material for sequencing was naive CD4+ T cells from blood. The sample's cell subset or site label is to be understood as: true naive CD4+ T cells. These receptor sequences come from a man in his late teens or twenties in good health.

This clone was detected only a few times. The chain employs TRBV19 and TRBJ2-1; 7 nucleotides match TRBD2. With V trimmed by 5 bases and J by 9 bases, 1 base remained unmatched. This CDR3 spans 11 amino acids. CDR1 and CDR2 from the germline V gene are LNHDA and SQIVND (reference sequence). The CDR3 region has the DNA TGTGCCAGTAGTTCGGGGGGTGAGCAGTTCTTC. Translation gives CASSSGGEQFF.

This clone was observed a handful of times. The chain employs TRBV11-2 and TRBJ1-1, with no clear D. CDR3 length: 14 residues. V lost 3 bases, J lost 6 bases, and 14 bases lay in between. The germline V gene has CDR1 SGHAT and CDR2 FQNNGV. In nucleotides, the CDR3 is TGTGCCAGCAGCTTTAAGGCCGCCGTGCCTGAAGCTTTCTTT. This codes for CASSFKAAVPEAFF.

The V and J genes are TRBV7-2 and TRBJ2-4; tentatively, D is TRBD2 (6 bases). The V end lost 7 bases, the J end lost 8 bases, and 15 bases lay between the germline ends. The CDR3 consists of 13 residues. Per the germline V gene, CDR1 is SGHTA and CDR2 is FQGNSA. CDR3 sequence reads: CASIGEGGYIQYF. The CDR3 nucleotides are TGTGCCAGCATCGGGGAAGGAGGGTACATTCAGTACTTC.

The chain carries TRBV7-9 and TRBJ2-5; D perhaps matches TRBD1 (6 bases). V lost 5 bases and J 2 bases, leaving 12 bases between the germline ends. Germline assignment: CDR1 SEHNR and CDR2 FQNEAQ (reference sequence). This CDR3 region has 14 residues. Here the CDR3 DNA reads TGTGCCAGCAGCGTTACAGGGTCGCAAGAGACCCAGTACTTC. The encoded protein is CASSVTGSQETQYF.

This clone has a handful of counts. The V gene is TRBV4-2, the J gene TRBJ2-2; TRBD2 matches 14 bases. V dropped 1 base and J dropped 5; count of bases not matched to a gene: 6. The V gene's germline CDR1 is LGHNA and CDR2 YNFKEQ. The CDR3 runs 18 residues. The DNA of the CDR3 is TGTGCCAGCAGCCAAGGACTAGCGGGAGGGCCCGGTACCGGGGAGCTGTTTTTT. Translating gives CASSQGLAGGPGTGELFF.

The chain uses TRBV30 and TRBJ1-1, with unresolved D. The CDR3 consists of 14 residues. From germline, CDR1 is GTSNPN and CDR2 SVGIG (reference sequence). The ends were cut back, 4 bases at V and 2 bases at J, with 14 bases in the middle. The DNA of the CDR3 is TGTGCCTGGAACGCGGACGTCAGAAACACTGAAGCTTTCTTT. As protein: CAWNADVRNTEAFF. Full variable domain (rest looked up from reference TRBV30 and TRBJ1-1): SQTIHQWPATLVQPVGSPLSLECTVEGTSNPNLYWYRQAAGRGLQLLFYSVGIGQISSEVPQNLSASRPQDRQFILSSKKLLLSDSGFYLCAWNADVRNTEAFFGQGTRLTVV.

The rearrangement joins TRBV7-2 to TRBJ2-7; 8 bases line up with TRBD2. This CDR3 region has 15 residues. Trimming took 2 bases from V and 6 from J; bases not matched to a gene: 9. Germline values: CDR1 SGHTA, CDR2 FQGNSA. CDR3 sequence: CASSLTGLVTTEQYF. The DNA for the CDR3 is TGTGCCAGCAGCTTAACGGGACTAGTGACGACCGAGCAGTACTTC.

The chain recombines TRBV6-1 with TRBJ2-4, with 7 bases lining up with TRBD1. V lost 3 bases and J lost 7; bases outside the gene matches: 12. The CDR3 runs to 16 residues. CDR1 is MNHNS and CDR2 is SASEGT in the germline V gene. CDR3 sequence reads: CASSDHSAGGLNIQYF. The CDR3 nucleotides are TGTGCCAGCAGTGACCACTCGGCAGGGGGTTTGAACATTCAGTACTTC.